The entry that follows covers one T cell receptor beta chain sequence. The antigen is not known. This entry comes from a study of cytomegalovirus exposure and HLA in healthy donors. The study, taken as a whole, reports: Clusters of TCRs from the first cohort tended to co-occur in the approximately 130 validation repertoires (as a later analysis found). Reportedly, cytomegalovirus status was diagnosed with high sensitivity and specificity.

Clones were sequenced by immunoSEQ multiplex PCR, and TCRdb holds only the in-frame ones, with some missing. The table has roughly 220,000 clones, roughly 84% seen once; the top ten hold 11% to 15%. V shed 4 bases and J shed 2 bases, with 12 bases lying between them. This CDR3 is built from 14 residues. The germline CDR1 and CDR2 sequences are ENHRY and SYGVKD. Among the 120 subjects of the validation cohort, separate from the roughly 670-subject first cohort, were the donors. The receptor was isolated from a woman aged 30 to 39 in good health and CMV-seropositive. The sequencing sample was made of PBMCs. The chain employs TRBV10-3 and TRBJ2-7; TRBD1 is a possible D gene (6 bases). The DNA for the CDR3 is TGTGCCATCAGTGTTCACAGGGCGACCTACGAGCAGTACTTC. Amino acids: CAISVHRATYEQYF.